The next 7 T cell receptor beta chains were all read from a single sample in a study of PD-L1 blockade in urothelial cancer. The method was immunoSEQ multiplex PCR; TCRdb's version includes in-frame clones alone and lacks a portion of them. The profile shows fewer than 90,000 clones, approximately 90% of them singletons. Time point in this sample: peripheral blood 6 weeks after treatment start. Here the sequenced sample was PBMCs, taken around atezolizumab (anti-PD-L1) treatment. These receptors were obtained from a woman older than 75 with urothelial cancer.

The chain employs TRBV7-2 and TRBJ1-5, with TRBD1 matching 8 bases. J lost 1 base, V lost 1 base, and 6 bases had no gene match. Germline CDR1 SGHTA, CDR2 FQGNSA. The CDR3 loop spans 17 amino acids. CDR3: CASSLGGGQGSNQPQHF. The CDR3 nucleotides are TGTGCCAGCAGCTTAGGGGGAGGACAGGGAAGCAATCAGCCCCAGCATTTT. The full variable domain, its missing parts supplied by reference TRBV7-2 and TRBJ1-5, is GAGVSQSPSNKVTEKGKDVELRCDPISGHTALYWYRQSLGQGLEFLIYFQGNSAPDKSGLPSDRFSAERTGGSVSTLTIQRTQQEDSAVYLCASSLGGGQGSNQPQHFGDGTRLSIL.

The chain recombines TRBV27 with TRBJ2-1, with D tentatively TRBD2 (5 bases). Germline V gene data show CDR1 as MNHEY and CDR2 as SMNVEV (reference sequence). Deletions cut 5 bases from V and 10 bases from J, with 18 bases between. There are 14 residues in the CDR3. CDR3 protein: CASSPLGSPGEQFF. Written as DNA, the CDR3 is TGTGCCAGCAGTCCACTGGGGAGTCCAGGAGAGCAGTTCTTC.

The chain employs TRBV18 and TRBJ2-2; 8 nucleotides agree with TRBD2. The V gene end was trimmed by 3 bases and the J gene end by 5 bases; junction bases not matched to a gene: 11. The germline V gene encodes CDR1 KGHSH and CDR2 LQKENI. The CDR3 covers 17 residues. As DNA, the CDR3 is TGTGCCAGCTCACCCATGACTAGCGCGCTCGTGACCGGGGAGCTGTTTTTT. This codes for CASSPMTSALVTGELFF.

The V and J genes are TRBV5-1 and TRBJ1-1, with D tentatively TRBD1 (5 bases). The germline CDR1 and CDR2 sequences are SGHRS and YFSETQ. Trimming took 6 bases from V and 2 from J, leaving 11 bases between them. This CDR3 is built from 13 residues. The CDR3 nucleotides are TGCGCCAGCACCGGGGCGGGAAACACTGAAGCTTTCTTT. This sequence encodes CASTGAGNTEAFF.

A few counts support this clone. The chain joins TRBV6-5 to TRBJ1-2; 10 bases line up with TRBD1. This CDR3 is 12 amino acids long. CDR1 and CDR2 (germline): MNHEY, SVGAGI. V gave up 7 bases and J gave up 8 bases; unmatched junction bases: 4. CDR3 sequence reads: CASTDRGHGYTF. Here the CDR3 DNA reads TGTGCCAGCACCGACAGGGGGCACGGCTACACCTTC.

The CDR3 sequence is CASSVAIGGGRGADTQYF. As DNA, the CDR3 is TGTGCCAGCAGCGTAGCGATAGGAGGCGGGAGGGGGGCAGATACGCAGTATTTT. The J gene is TRBJ2-3, the V gene TRBV9; 9 bases align to TRBD2. The germline V gene encodes CDR1 SGDLS and CDR2 YYNGEE. The CDR3 totals 18 residues. The ends lost 0 bases at V and 4 bases at J; junction bases unmatched: 12. Filled out from reference TRBV9 and TRBJ2-3, the complete variable domain reads DSGVTQTPKHLITATGQRVTLRCSPRSGDLSVYWYQQSLDQGLQFLIQYYNGEERAKGNILERFSAQQFPDLHSELNLSSLELGDSALYFCASSVAIGGGRGADTQYFGPGTRLTVL.

The genes are TRBV28 and TRBJ2-7, with 9 bases matching TRBD2. V lost 7 bases to trimming and J lost 2 bases; unmatched junction nucleotides: 9. Per the germline V gene, CDR1 is MDHEN and CDR2 is SYDVKM. The CDR3 runs 15 residues. This CDR3 is CASNIGSGRPYEQYF. The CDR3 nucleotides read TGTGCCAGCAACATCGGGAGCGGGAGGCCCTACGAGCAGTACTTC. Full variable domain (rest looked up from reference TRBV28 and TRBJ2-7): DVKVTQSSRYLVKRTGEKVFLECVQDMDHENMFWYRQDPGLGLRLIYFSYDVKMKEKGDIPEGYSVSREKKERFSLILESASTNQTSMYLCASNIGSGRPYEQYFGPGTRLTVT.